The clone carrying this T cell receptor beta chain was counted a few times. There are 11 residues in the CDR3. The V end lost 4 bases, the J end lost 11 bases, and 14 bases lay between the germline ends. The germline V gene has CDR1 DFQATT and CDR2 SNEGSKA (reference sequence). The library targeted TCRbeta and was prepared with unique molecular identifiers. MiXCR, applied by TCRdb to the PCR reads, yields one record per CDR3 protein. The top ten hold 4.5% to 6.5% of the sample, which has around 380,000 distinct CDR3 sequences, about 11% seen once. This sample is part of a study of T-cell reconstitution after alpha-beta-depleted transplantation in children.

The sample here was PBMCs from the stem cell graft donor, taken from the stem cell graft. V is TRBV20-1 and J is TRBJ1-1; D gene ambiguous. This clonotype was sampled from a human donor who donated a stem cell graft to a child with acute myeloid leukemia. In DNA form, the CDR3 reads TGCAGTGCTAAAGGCCCCCCTCGGGCTTTCTTT. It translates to CSAKGPPRAFF.